Each of the 7 T cell receptor beta chains below was sequenced from the same sample in a study of type 1 regulatory T cells. Antigens of these TCRs are unknown. Using its own MiXCR run on the reads, TCRdb lists one record per CDR3 protein. Here the sample spans 60,000 to 70,000 distinct CDR3 sequences, about 60% being singletons. Sequencing was performed on cultured T cells, either the whole culture or a sorted T cell fraction (not recorded which). Subset given: Tr1-enriched cell product generated in vitro against host alloantigens. These receptors were collected from a human donor in good health.

The gene calls are TRBV20-1 and TRBJ2-5; 7 bases match TRBD1. J gave up 5 bases and V 4 bases, and 13 bases lay outside the gene matches. This CDR3 region has 15 residues. Germline CDR1 is DFQATT and CDR2 is SNEGSKA (reference sequence). The CDR3 here is CSATGGRVRGETQYF. The CDR3 bases are TGCAGTGCTACAGGGGGTAGAGTTAGAGGGGAGACCCAGTACTTC.

The chain joins TRBV20-1 to TRBJ2-5; 9 nucleotides align to TRBD1. After removal of 2 bases from V and 5 bases from J, the junction contained 12 bases not matched to a gene. The CDR3 extends over 16 amino acids. In germline, CDR1 is DFQATT, CDR2 SNEGSKA (reference sequence). In DNA form, the CDR3 reads TGCAGTGCTAGACCATTAGGACAGGGGATAGGGGAGACCCAGTACTTC. This encodes CSARPLGQGIGETQYF.

The chain couples TRBV12-3 or TRBV12-4 to TRBJ2-3; D call uncertain. The V end was cut by 3 bases, the J end by 1 base, with 11 bases between. This CDR3 is built from 15 residues. In nucleotides, the CDR3 is TGTGCCAGCAGTTTGTTGGGCCTGGGCACAGATACGCAGTATTTT. Amino acid sequence: CASSLLGLGTDTQYF.

The rearrangement uses TRBV6-6 and TRBJ2-3, with a tentative D call TRBD1 (5 bases). The germline gives CDR1 MNHNY, CDR2 SVGAGI (reference sequence). The CDR3 length is 12 residues. The V and J ends lost 8 bases and 1 base respectively, with 7 bases between them. In nucleotides, the CDR3 is TGTGCCAGCTCGACAGGCACAGATACGCAGTATTTT. Protein product: CASSTGTDTQYF.

The CDR3 protein is CASSTRRSQGTEAFF. In DNA form, the CDR3 reads TGTGCCAGCAGCACCCGACGGTCCCAGGGCACTGAAGCTTTCTTT. This chain links TRBV7-2 with TRBJ1-1; D possibly corresponds to TRBD1 (5 bases). There are 15 residues in the CDR3. The germline V and J ends were trimmed by 5 bases and 4 bases, with 17 bases remaining between them. CDR1 is SGHTA and CDR2 is FQGNSA in the germline V gene.

The chain is built from TRBV6-2 or TRBV6-3 and TRBJ2-1; 8 nucleotides match TRBD2. V gave up 4 bases and J gave up 4 bases; unmatched junction bases: 9. CDR3 size: 16 residues. CDR1 is MNHEY and CDR2 is SVGEGT in the germline V gene. In DNA, the CDR3 is TGTGCCAGCAGTTCCGCCGGGAAGCGGGGGTACAATGAGCAGTTCTTC. Protein product: CASSSAGKRGYNEQFF.

The chain is built from TRBV18 and TRBJ2-5; D is ambiguous. The V gene's germline CDR1 is KGHSH and CDR2 LQKENI. The V and J ends lost 1 base and 1 base respectively, with 10 bases between them. The CDR3 runs to 15 residues. The CDR3 coding sequence is TGTGCCAGCTCACCACGGCCACTGACCCAAGAGACCCAGTACTTC. It is translated as CASSPRPLTQETQYF.